The 21 T cell receptor beta chains below were found in one sample sequenced in a study of T cells in women clearing cervical HPV infection. Sequencing used immunoSEQ multiplex PCR; TCRdb keeps in-frame clones, though not all of them. Its listing shows around 9,200 clones. The source material was blood buffy coat. These TCRs come from a woman aged 18 to 69 with a cervical HPV16 infection that either progressed to CIN3+ or cleared (not recorded which).

Concerning this clone: The read stops 3 residues short of the end of the CDR3; the missing end is completed from the germline J gene. The chain is built from TRBV18 and TRBJ2-7, with TRBD1 as a possible D gene (5 bases). Trimming stripped 3 bases from V and 5 bases from J, with 14 bases between. Germline V gene lookup returns CDR1 KGHSH and CDR2 LQKENI. The CDR3 has 14 amino acids. The CDR3 protein is CASSPSRVPNEQYF. The CDR3 DNA, read in part, is TGTGCCAGCTCACCGTCCAGGGTACCCAACGAG.

CDR3 sequence reads: CSVGAGTVNTEAFF. The CDR3 bases that were read are TGCAGCGTCGGGGCCGGGACAGTGAACACTGAA. The gene calls are TRBV29-1 and TRBJ1-1; 7 bases are a match to TRBD1. The CDR3 extends 3 residues past the end of the read, so its final part is completed from the germline J gene. This CDR3 is 14 amino acids long. V shed 6 bases, J shed 0 bases, and the junction held 7 bases outside the gene matches. CDR1 and CDR2 from the germline V gene are SQVTM and ANQGSEA.

Comment on this clone: Sequence at one end of the junction differs from germline and may be a read error. The read is 3 residues too short to cover the CDR3 end, so that end is filled in from the germline J gene. This chain uses TRBV4-2 with TRBJ1-6; D is undetermined. Germline assignment: CDR1 LGHNA and CDR2 YNFKEQ. The length of the CDR3 is 15 residues. This CDR3 is CASSQDLQLNSPLHF. Partial CDR3 DNA: TGCGCCAGCAGCCAAGATCTACAGCTTAATTCACCC.

Note on this clone: The read falls 3 residues short of the CDR3 end, and the missing part is taken from the germline J gene. The V call is TRBV18, the J call TRBJ1-2, with TRBD1 as a possible D gene (6 bases). The CDR3 totals 15 residues. In germline, CDR1 is KGHSH, CDR2 LQKENI. CDR3 bases read: TGTGCCAGCTCAACTCAGCGGGGGGGCACAGATACC. It yields the protein CASSTQRGGTDT. The CDR3, in full, reads CASSTQRGGTDTYTF.

This clone is called medium-sized based on its frequency. The read falls 3 residues short of the CDR3 end, and the missing part is taken from the germline J gene. The rearrangement joins TRBV29-1 to TRBJ2-3; the match to TRBD2 covers 14 bases. Germline V gene lookup returns CDR1 SQVTM and CDR2 ANQGSEA. The CDR3 runs to 16 residues. V was clipped by 4 bases and J by 5 bases; unmatched bases: 8. Incomplete CDR3 DNA: TGCAGCGTTGCGGGACTAGCGGGGGACCCACGAGATACG. Its protein is CSVAGLAGDPRDT. The full CDR3 is CSVAGLAGDPRDTQYF.

About this clone: Sequencing ends 3 residues short of the CDR3 end; the germline J gene provides the rest. The chain employs TRBV12-3 or TRBV12-4 and TRBJ1-1; TRBD1 might be the D (6 bases). Trimming shortened V by 6 bases and J by 4 bases, and 15 bases separated the two germline ends. The CDR3 consists of 14 residues. CDR3 amino acids: CASSLADRLTEAFF. The part of the CDR3 DNA that was read is TGTGCCAGCAGCCTGGCTGACAGGCTCACTGAA.

To note about this clone: The CDR3 extends 3 residues past the end of the read, so its final part is completed from the germline J gene. The rearrangement links TRBV19 to TRBJ1-4; a possible D gene is TRBD1 (5 bases). Germline CDR1 reads LNHDA; CDR2 reads SQIVND (reference sequence). CDR3 length equals 14 residues. CDR3: CASRPLSGANVLFF. The part of the CDR3 DNA that was read is TGTGCCAGTAGACCCCTCTCTGGGGCCAACGTA.

Frequency places this clone as medium-sized. The CDR3 bases that were read are TGTGCCAGCTCACTCTGGGGGGGTTTGGAGCCC. Its translation is CASSLWGGLEP. The whole CDR3 protein is CASSLWGGLEPQHF. The chain links TRBV18 to TRBJ1-5; weak D call: TRBD1 (5 bases). The CDR3 end falls 3 residues outside the read, so it is completed with the germline J gene. This CDR3 region has 14 residues. Germline loops: CDR1 KGHSH, CDR2 LQKENI. Trimming left V 4 bases short and J 8 bases short, with 15 bases between.

Notes on this clone: The CDR3 is cut off 3 residues early in the read; its end comes from the germline J gene. This sequence joins TRBV29-1 and TRBJ2-3; TRBD1 agrees at 9 bases. The germline V gene encodes CDR1 SQVTM and CDR2 ANQGSEA. The CDR3 loop spans 15 amino acids. With V trimmed by 6 bases and J by 0 bases, 7 bases remained unmatched. CDR3 residues: CSVPTGGRSTDTQYF. CDR3 DNA, as far as it was read: TGCAGCGTACCGACAGGGGGAAGGAGCACAGATACG.

In terms of frequency, this clone is medium-sized. The read comes to an end 3 residues before the CDR3 does, leaving the germline J gene to fill in the end. This rearrangement joins TRBV20-1 to TRBJ2-1, with 14 positions matching TRBD2. Germline CDR1 DFQATT, CDR2 SNEGSKA (reference sequence). There are 18 residues in the CDR3. V was clipped by 3 bases and J by 1 base; unmatched bases: 8. CDR3 amino acids: CSASRGTSGGGSYNEQFF. CDR3 DNA (partial): TGCAGTGCTAGTAGGGGGACTAGCGGGGGCGGATCCTACAATGAG.

To note about this clone: The observed sequence ends 3 residues before the CDR3 terminus, with the missing tail filled in from the germline J gene. The V gene is TRBV6-4, the J gene TRBJ2-5, with D perhaps matching TRBD1 (6 bases). V was trimmed by 0 bases and J by 2 bases, leaving 13 bases between them. The germline V gene encodes CDR1 MRHNA and CDR2 SNTAGT. This CDR3 has 16 residues. CDR3 DNA, as far as it was read: TGTGCCAGCAGTGACTCGGCTGGGGGCGGACAAGAGACC. The encoded protein is CASSDSAGGGQET. The CDR3, in full, reads CASSDSAGGGQETQYF.

As concerns this clone: The sequence runs out 3 residues before the end of the CDR3; the remainder is reconstructed from the germline J gene. Other DNA sequences in this sample translate to the same CDR3. The chain links TRBV7-8 to TRBJ1-3; D not resolved. Germline assignment: CDR1 SGHVS and CDR2 FQNEAQ. This CDR3 spans 16 amino acids. The ends were cut back, 4 bases at V and 3 bases at J, with 16 bases in the middle. The CDR3 region is CASSWLSGQGGNTIYF. The CDR3 DNA, read in part, is TGTGCCAGCAGCTGGCTCAGCGGGCAAGGTGGAAACACC.

Measured by frequency, this clone is medium-sized. The CDR3 end is not reached by the read, which stops 3 residues before it; the germline J gene fills it in. The rearrangement joins TRBV18 to TRBJ2-7; D perhaps matches TRBD1 (6 bases). V lost 3 bases, J lost 3 bases, and 12 bases lay in between. Per germline, CDR1 KGHSH and CDR2 LQKENI. CDR3 size: 14 residues. CDR3 sequence: CASSPPPGVYEQYF. The CDR3 DNA, read in part, is TGTGCCAGCTCACCTCCGCCAGGGGTCTACGAG. The full variable domain, completed using reference TRBV18 and TRBJ2-7, is NAGVMQNPRHLVRRRGQEARLRCSPMKGHSHVYWYRQLPEEGLKFMVYLQKENIIDESGMPKERFSAEFPKEGPSILRIQQVVRGDSAAYFCASSPPPGVYEQYFGPGTRLTVT.

A word on this clone: Read sequence stops 3 residues before the CDR3 end, and the germline J gene provides the missing end. The chain combines TRBV4-1 with TRBJ1-2, with 7 bases matching TRBD1. The junction had 4 bases not matched to a gene; V was cut back by 2 bases and J by 4 bases. CDR1 MGHRA and CDR2 YSYEKL come from the germline V gene. CDR3 size: 14 residues. The CDR3 DNA, read in part, is TGCGCCAGCAGCCAACCAGGGGGATCCTATGGC. This sequence encodes CASSQPGGSYG. The entire CDR3 protein is CASSQPGGSYGYTF.

As concerns this clone: The CDR3 end is not reached by the read, which stops 3 residues before it; the germline J gene fills it in. V usage is TRBV19 and J usage is TRBJ2-5, with D perhaps matching TRBD1 (6 bases). The length of the CDR3 is 13 residues. V lost 4 bases, J lost 1 base, and 7 bases lay in between. Germline CDR1 is LNHDA and CDR2 is SQIVND (reference sequence). CDR3: CASSKDSQETQYF. The sequenced CDR3 bases are TGTGCCAGTAGTAAGGACAGCCAAGAGACC.

Turning to this clone: The read ends 3 residues before the CDR3 terminus; that terminus is restored from the germline J gene. This sequence joins TRBV29-1 and TRBJ2-4; perhaps TRBD2 as D (6 bases). The CDR3 runs 11 residues. Per germline, CDR1 SQVTM and CDR2 ANQGSEA. The CDR3 is CSVSGLEGQYF. CDR3 DNA (partial): TGCAGCGTATCAGGGCTGGAGGGT.

CDR3 bases read: TGCGCCAGCAGCCCTGGTCAGGGGCTGACCTACGAG. Translating it yields CASSPGQGLTYE. The entire CDR3 reads CASSPGQGLTYEQYF. The chain is built from TRBV5-1 and TRBJ2-7, with D maybe TRBD1 (6 bases). Read coverage stops 3 residues before the CDR3 terminus; the germline J gene supplies the remainder. CDR3 length: 15 amino acids. V was shortened by 4 bases and J by 2 bases, with 16 bases between the two germline ends. Germline lookup yields CDR1 SGHRS and CDR2 YFSETQ.

The CDR3 loop reads CASSYSRSVELFF. CDR3 DNA, as far as it was read: TGTGCCAGCAGTTACTCGAGGTCTGTGGAG. V is TRBV6-2 or TRBV6-3 and J is TRBJ2-2; no firm D call. The observed sequence ends 3 residues before the CDR3 terminus, with the missing tail filled in from the germline J gene. The CDR3 spans 13 residues. Trimming pared 0 bases from V and 10 bases from J, leaving 9 bases between. CDR1 and CDR2 from the germline V gene are MNHEY and SVGEGT.

For this clone: The DNA ends 3 residues before the CDR3 does, and the rest of the CDR3 is filled in from the germline J gene. J is TRBJ2-7 and V is TRBV7-9, with TRBD1 matching 12 bases. The CDR3 consists of 14 residues. Germline V gene lookup returns CDR1 SEHNR and CDR2 FQNEAQ (reference sequence). The J segment lost 6 bases and the V segment lost 3 bases, leaving 3 bases of the junction unmatched. CDR3 residues: CASSLGQGAAEQYF. The covered CDR3 bases are TGTGCCAGCAGCTTGGGACAGGGGGCTGCCGAG.

This clone is called medium-sized based on its frequency. Coverage ceases 3 residues before the CDR3 finishes, and the germline J gene fills in the end. This chain connects TRBV20-1 to TRBJ2-3, with a possible D match to TRBD2 (5 bases). This CDR3 spans 13 amino acids. The germline gives CDR1 DFQATT, CDR2 SNEGSKA (reference sequence). Trimming removed 6 bases from V and 0 bases from J, with 10 bases in between. Incomplete CDR3 DNA: TGCAGTGCCCTAGCCGCTAGCACAGATACG. This translates into CSALAASTDT. The entire CDR3 protein is CSALAASTDTQYF.

As to this clone: The sequence runs out 3 residues before the end of the CDR3; the remainder is reconstructed from the germline J gene. In the same sample, other DNA sequences code for this CDR3. The chain links TRBV2 to TRBJ1-1, with 7 bases fitting TRBD1. The CDR3 has 17 residues. Germline values: CDR1 SNHLY, CDR2 FYNNEI. The CDR3 loop is CASKWAQRQGGYPEAFF. The CDR3 DNA, read in part, is TGTGCCAGTAAATGGGCCCAAAGACAGGGCGGTTACCCGGAA.